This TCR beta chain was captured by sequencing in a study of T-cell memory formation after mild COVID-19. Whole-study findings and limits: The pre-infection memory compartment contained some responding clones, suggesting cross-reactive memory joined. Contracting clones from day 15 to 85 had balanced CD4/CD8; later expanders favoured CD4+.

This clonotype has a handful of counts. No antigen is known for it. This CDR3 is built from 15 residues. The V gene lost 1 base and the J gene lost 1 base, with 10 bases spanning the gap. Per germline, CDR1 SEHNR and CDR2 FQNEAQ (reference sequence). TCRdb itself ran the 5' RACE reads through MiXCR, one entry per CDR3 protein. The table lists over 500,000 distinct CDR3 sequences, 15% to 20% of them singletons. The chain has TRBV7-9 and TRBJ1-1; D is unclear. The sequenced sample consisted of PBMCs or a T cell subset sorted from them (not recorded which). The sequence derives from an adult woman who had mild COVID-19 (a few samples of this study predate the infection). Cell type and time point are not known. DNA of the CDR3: TGTGCCAGCAGCTTAGGTGGGATTGGGAACACTGAAGCTTTCTTT. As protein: CASSLGGIGNTEAFF.